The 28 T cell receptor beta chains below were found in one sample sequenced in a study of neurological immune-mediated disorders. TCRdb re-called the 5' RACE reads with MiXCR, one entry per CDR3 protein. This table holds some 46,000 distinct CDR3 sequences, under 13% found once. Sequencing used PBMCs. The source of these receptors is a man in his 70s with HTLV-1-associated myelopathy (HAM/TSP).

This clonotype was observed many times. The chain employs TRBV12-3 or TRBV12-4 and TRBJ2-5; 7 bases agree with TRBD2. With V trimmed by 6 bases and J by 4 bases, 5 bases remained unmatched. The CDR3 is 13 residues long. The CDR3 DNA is TGTGCCAGCAGCCATGGCGGGGGAGAGACCCAGTACTTC. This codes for CASSHGGGETQYF.

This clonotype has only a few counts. CDR3 amino acids: CASRPSGTGGWNEQFF. In DNA form, the CDR3 reads TGTGCCAGCAGACCTTCCGGGACAGGGGGCTGGAATGAGCAGTTCTTC. The rearrangement joins TRBV28 to TRBJ2-1; 12 bases match TRBD1. Germline CDR1 MDHEN, CDR2 SYDVKM. V shed 6 bases and J 7 bases; nucleotides not matched to a gene: 10. The CDR3 contains 16 residues.

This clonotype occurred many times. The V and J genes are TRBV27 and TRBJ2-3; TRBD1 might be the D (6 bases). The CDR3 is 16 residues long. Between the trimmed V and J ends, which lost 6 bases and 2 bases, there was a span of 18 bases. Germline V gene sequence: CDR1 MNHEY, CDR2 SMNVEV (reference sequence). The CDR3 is CASSLGALVATDTQYF. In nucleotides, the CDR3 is TGTGCCAGCAGCTTGGGGGCCTTAGTAGCCACAGATACGCAGTATTTT.

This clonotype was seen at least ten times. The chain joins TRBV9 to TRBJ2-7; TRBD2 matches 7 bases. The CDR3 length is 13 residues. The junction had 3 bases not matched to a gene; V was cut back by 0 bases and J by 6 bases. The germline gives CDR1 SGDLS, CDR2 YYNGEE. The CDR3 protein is CASSVVPGGEQYF. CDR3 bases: TGTGCCAGCAGCGTAGTCCCGGGAGGCGAGCAGTACTTC. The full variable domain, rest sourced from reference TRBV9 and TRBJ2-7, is DSGVTQTPKHLITATGQRVTLRCSPRSGDLSVYWYQQSLDQGLQFLIQYYNGEERAKGNILERFSAQQFPDLHSELNLSSLELGDSALYFCASSVVPGGEQYFGPGTRLTVT.

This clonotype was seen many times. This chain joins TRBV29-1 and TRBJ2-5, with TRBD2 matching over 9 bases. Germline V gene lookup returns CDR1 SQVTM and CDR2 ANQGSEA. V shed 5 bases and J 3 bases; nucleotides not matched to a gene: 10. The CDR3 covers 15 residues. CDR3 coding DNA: TGCAGCGTTTATCGCGGTGCGGGGGGGGAAGAGACCCAGTACTTC. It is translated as CSVYRGAGGEETQYF. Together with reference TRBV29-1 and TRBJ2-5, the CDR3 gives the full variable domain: SAVISQKPSRDICQRGTSLTIQCQVDSQVTMMFWYRQQPGQSLTLIATANQGSEATYESGFVIDKFPISRPNLTFSTLTVSNMSPEDSSIYLCSVYRGAGGEETQYFGPGTRLLVL.

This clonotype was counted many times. In nucleotides, the CDR3 is TGTGCCAGCAGCAAAACGGGGGGGGAGGACTACGAGCAGTACTTC. It translates to CASSKTGGEDYEQYF. The chain couples TRBV27 to TRBJ2-7; 8 bases line up with TRBD2. J was trimmed by 3 bases and V by 6 bases; bases with no gene match: 10. The CDR3 is 15 residues long. Germline CDR1 reads MNHEY; CDR2 reads SMNVEV (reference sequence).

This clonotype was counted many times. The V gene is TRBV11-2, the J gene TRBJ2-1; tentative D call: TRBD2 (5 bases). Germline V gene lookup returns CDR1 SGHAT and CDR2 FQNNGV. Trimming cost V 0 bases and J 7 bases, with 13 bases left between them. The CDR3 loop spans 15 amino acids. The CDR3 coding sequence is TGTGCCAGCAGCTTAGAGCGGGCCCTGGAGAATGAGCAGTTCTTC. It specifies CASSLERALENEQFF.

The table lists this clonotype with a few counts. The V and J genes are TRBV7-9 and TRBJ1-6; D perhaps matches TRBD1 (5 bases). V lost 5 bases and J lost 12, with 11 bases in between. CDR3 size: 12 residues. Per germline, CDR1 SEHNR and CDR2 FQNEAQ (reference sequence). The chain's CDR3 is CASSLWGGPLHF. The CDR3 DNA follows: TGTGCCAGCAGCCTCTGGGGGGGACCCCTCCACTTT.

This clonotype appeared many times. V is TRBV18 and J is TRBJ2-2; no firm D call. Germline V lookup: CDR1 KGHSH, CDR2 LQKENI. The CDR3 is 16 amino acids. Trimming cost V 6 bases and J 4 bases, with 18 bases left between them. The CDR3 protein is CASSLGGGPSTGELFF. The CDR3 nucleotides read TGTGCCAGCTCGTTGGGCGGTGGTCCTTCCACCGGGGAGCTGTTTTTT.

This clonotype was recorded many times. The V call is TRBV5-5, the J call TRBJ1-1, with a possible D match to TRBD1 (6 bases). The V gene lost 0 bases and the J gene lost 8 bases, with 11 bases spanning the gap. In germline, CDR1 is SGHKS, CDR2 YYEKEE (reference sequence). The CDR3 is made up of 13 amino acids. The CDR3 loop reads CASSLAGGAEAFF. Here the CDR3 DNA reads TGTGCCAGCAGCTTGGCGGGGGGCGCGGAAGCTTTCTTT.

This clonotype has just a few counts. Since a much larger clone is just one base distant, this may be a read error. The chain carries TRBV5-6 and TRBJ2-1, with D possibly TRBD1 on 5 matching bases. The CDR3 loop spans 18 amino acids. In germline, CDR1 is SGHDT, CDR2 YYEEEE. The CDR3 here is CVSSWTLKGLSSYNEQFF. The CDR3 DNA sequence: TGTGTCAGCAGCTGGACATTAAAGGGGCTTAGCTCCTACAATGAGCAGTTCTTC.

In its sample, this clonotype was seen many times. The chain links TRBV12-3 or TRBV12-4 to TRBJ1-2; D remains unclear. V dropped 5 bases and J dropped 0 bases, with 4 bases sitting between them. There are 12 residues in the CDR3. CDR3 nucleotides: TGTGCCAGCAGTGCTGCTAACTATGGCTACACCTTC. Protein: CASSAANYGYTF.

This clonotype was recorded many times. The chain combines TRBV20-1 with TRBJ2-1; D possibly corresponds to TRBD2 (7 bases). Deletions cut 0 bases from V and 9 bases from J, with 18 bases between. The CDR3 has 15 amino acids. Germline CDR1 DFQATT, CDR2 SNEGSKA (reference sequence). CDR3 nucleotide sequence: TGCAGTGCTAGAGACCGGACAGCCGGGAGGAGTGAGCAGTTCTTC. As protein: CSARDRTAGRSEQFF.

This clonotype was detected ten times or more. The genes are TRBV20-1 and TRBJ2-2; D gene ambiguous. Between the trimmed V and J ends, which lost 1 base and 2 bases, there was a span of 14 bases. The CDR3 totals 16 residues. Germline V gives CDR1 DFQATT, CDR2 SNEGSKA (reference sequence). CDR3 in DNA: TGCAGTGCTAGAGGTGCGACTGGGATAAACACCGGGGAGCTGTTTTTT. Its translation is CSARGATGINTGELFF.

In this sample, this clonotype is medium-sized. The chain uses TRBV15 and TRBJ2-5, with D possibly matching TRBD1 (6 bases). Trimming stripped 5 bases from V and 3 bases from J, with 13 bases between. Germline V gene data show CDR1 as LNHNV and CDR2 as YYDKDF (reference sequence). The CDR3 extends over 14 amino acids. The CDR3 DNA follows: TGTGCCACCAGCCCGGGACACATTGAAGAGACCCAGTACTTC. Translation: CATSPGHIEETQYF.

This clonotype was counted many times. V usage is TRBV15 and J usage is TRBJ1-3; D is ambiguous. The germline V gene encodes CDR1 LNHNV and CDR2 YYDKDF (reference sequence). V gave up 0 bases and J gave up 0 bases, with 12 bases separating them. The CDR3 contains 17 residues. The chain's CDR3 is CATSREGATLSGNTIYF. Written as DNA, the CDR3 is TGTGCCACCAGCAGAGAGGGCGCGACACTCTCTGGAAACACCATATATTTT.

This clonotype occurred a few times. The DNA for the CDR3 is TGTGCCAGCAGTGGAGCGGGAGTGAACATTCAGTACTTC. Its translation is CASSGAGVNIQYF. The chain joins TRBV2 to TRBJ2-4; TRBD2 aligns across 8 bases. This CDR3 has 13 residues. After removal of 4 bases from V and 7 bases from J, the junction contained 3 bases not matched to a gene. From germline, CDR1 is SNHLY and CDR2 FYNNEI.

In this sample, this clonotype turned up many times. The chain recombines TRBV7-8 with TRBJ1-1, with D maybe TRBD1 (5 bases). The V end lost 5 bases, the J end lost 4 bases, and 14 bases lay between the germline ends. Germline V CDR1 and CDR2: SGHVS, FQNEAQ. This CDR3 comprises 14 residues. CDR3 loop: CASSPDSLGTEAFF. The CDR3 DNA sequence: TGTGCCAGCAGCCCCGACAGCCTCGGCACTGAAGCTTTCTTT. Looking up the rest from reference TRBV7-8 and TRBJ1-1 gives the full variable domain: GAGVSQSPRYKVAKRGQDVALRCDPISGHVSLFWYQQALGQGPEFLTYFQNEAQLDKSGLPSDRFFAERPEGSVSTLKIQRTQQEDSAVYLCASSPDSLGTEAFFGQGTRLTVV.

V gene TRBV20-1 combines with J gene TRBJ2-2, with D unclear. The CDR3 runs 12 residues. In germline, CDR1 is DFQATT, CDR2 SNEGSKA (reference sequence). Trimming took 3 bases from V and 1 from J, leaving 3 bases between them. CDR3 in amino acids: CSASGNTGELFF. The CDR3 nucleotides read TGCAGTGCTAGTGGGAACACCGGGGAGCTGTTTTTT.

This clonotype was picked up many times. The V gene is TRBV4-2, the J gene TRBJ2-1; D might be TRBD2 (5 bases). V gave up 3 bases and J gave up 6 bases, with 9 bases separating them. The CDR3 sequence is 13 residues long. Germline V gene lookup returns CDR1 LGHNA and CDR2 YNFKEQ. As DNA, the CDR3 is TGTGCCAGCAGCCAGAGGGCATCCAATGAGCAGTTCTTC. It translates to CASSQRASNEQFF.

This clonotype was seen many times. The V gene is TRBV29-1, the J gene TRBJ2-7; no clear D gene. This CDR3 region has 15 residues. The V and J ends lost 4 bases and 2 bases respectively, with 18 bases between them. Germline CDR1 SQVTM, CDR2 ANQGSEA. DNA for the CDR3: TGCAGCGTTGTTGTGCTTTCTGGTTTCGCCTACGAGCAGTACTTC. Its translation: CSVVVLSGFAYEQYF.

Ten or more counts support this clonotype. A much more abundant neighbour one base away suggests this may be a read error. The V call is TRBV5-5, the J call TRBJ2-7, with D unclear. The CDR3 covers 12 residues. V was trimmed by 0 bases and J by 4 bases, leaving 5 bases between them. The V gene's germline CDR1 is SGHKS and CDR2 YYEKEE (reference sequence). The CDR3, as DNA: TGTGCCAGCAGCTTGGACGGATACGAGCAGTACTTC. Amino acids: CASSLDGYEQYF.

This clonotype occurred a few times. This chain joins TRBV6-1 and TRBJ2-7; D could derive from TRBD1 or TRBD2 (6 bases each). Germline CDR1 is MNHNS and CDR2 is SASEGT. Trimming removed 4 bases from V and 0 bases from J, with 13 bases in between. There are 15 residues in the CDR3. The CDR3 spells CASSGNWGASYEQYF. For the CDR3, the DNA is TGTGCCAGCAGTGGCAATTGGGGGGCCTCCTACGAGCAGTACTTC.

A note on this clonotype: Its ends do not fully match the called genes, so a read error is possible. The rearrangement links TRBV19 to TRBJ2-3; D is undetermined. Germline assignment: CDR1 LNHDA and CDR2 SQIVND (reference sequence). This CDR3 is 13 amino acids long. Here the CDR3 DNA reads TGTGCCAGTAGTATTGTTCACCCAGATACGAAGTATTTT. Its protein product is CASSIVHPDTKYF.

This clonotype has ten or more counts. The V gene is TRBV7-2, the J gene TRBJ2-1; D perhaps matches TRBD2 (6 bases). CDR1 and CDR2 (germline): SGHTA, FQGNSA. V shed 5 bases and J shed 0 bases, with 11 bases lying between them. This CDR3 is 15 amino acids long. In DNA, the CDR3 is TGTGCCAGCAGCCCTAGCGTGAGCTCCTACAATGAGCAGTTCTTC. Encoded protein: CASSPSVSSYNEQFF.

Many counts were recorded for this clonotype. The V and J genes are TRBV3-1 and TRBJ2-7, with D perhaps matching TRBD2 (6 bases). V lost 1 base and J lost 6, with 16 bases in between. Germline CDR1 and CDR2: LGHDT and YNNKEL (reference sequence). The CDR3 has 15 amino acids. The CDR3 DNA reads TGTGCCAGCAGCCAAGGACTGGCGGGACTCAGCGAGCAGTACTTC. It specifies CASSQGLAGLSEQYF.

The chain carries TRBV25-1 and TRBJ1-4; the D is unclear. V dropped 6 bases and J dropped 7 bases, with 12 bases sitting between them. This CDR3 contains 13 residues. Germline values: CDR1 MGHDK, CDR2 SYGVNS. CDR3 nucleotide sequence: TGTGCCAGCAGAAAGGGAGGTAGTGAAAAACTGTTTTTT. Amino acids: CASRKGGSEKLFF.

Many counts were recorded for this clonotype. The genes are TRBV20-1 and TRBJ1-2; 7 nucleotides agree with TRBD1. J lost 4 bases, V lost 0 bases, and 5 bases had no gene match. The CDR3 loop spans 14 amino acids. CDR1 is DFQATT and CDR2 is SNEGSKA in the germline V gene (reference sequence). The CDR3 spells CSARDSGTAYGYTF. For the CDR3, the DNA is TGCAGTGCTAGAGACTCCGGGACAGCCTATGGCTACACCTTC.